These 12 T cell receptor beta chains were sequenced from one sample in a study of shared clonotypes between healthy human individuals. Assay used: immunoSEQ multiplex PCR; TCRdb lists only in-frame clones, some missing. The sample consists of about 2 million clones, approximately 94% of them appearing once. Naive CD8 cells were CD45RO-negative, positively selected for CCR7, excluding terminally differentiated effector memory CD45RA+ cells. The specimen was naive CD8+ T cells sorted from blood. Receptors originate from a man aged 18 to 29 in good health.

The gene calls are TRBV13 and TRBJ1-1, with unresolved D. Per germline, CDR1 PRHDT and CDR2 FYEKMQ (reference sequence). There are 16 residues in the CDR3. Trimming removed 0 bases from V and 2 bases from J, with 13 bases in between. CDR3: CASSLGTEGYNTEAFF. CDR3 DNA sequence: TGTGCCAGCAGCTTAGGGACGGAGGGATATAACACTGAAGCTTTCTTT.

The rearrangement uses TRBV6-5 and TRBJ1-1; D may be TRBD1 (6 bases). Looked up from germline, CDR1 is MNHEY and CDR2 is SVGAGI. This CDR3 region has 14 residues. Deletions cut 6 bases from V and 7 bases from J, with 18 bases between. The CDR3 coding sequence is TGTGCCAGCAGGCCTACCGGGACATCGGTTGAAGCTTTCTTT. Its translation: CASRPTGTSVEAFF.

The chain uses TRBV15 and TRBJ1-5; a possible D gene is TRBD1 (6 bases). The CDR3 is 13 amino acids. Germline lookup yields CDR1 LNHNV and CDR2 YYDKDF (reference sequence). V was trimmed by 3 bases and J by 6 bases, leaving 9 bases between them. The CDR3 region has the DNA TGTGCCACCAGCAGGATAGGGGGTCAGCCCCAGCATTTT. Amino acids: CATSRIGGQPQHF.

The V and J genes are TRBV27 and TRBJ2-3, with 14 bases lining up with TRBD2. The CDR3 is 17 residues long. After removal of 3 bases from V and 4 bases from J, the junction contained 6 bases not matched to a gene. Germline CDR1 and CDR2: MNHEY and SMNVEV (reference sequence). Written as DNA, the CDR3 is TGTGCCAGCAGTTTCCAAGGACTAGCGGGGGGTCCAGATACGCAGTATTTT. As protein: CASSFQGLAGGPDTQYF.

The V gene is TRBV4-1, the J gene TRBJ1-5; no firm D call. Trimming stripped 4 bases from V and 0 bases from J, with 7 bases between. CDR1 and CDR2 (germline): MGHRA, YSYEKL. The length of the CDR3 is 14 residues. This chain's CDR3 is CASSPLDSNQPQHF. In nucleotides, the CDR3 is TGCGCCAGCAGCCCCTTAGATAGCAATCAGCCCCAGCATTTT.

As regards this clone: Other DNA sequences in the sample encode the same CDR3. The chain has TRBV6-1 and TRBJ1-1; D may be TRBD1 (6 bases). CDR3 length equals 13 residues. V dropped 3 bases and J dropped 1 base, with 6 bases sitting between them. Germline CDR1 and CDR2: MNHNS and SASEGT. CDR3 nucleotides: TGTGCCAGCAGTGAGACAGGGAACACTGAAGCTTTCTTT. It encodes CASSETGNTEAFF.

The chain uses TRBV2 and TRBJ2-7; TRBD2 matches at 8 bases. Germline V gene sequence: CDR1 SNHLY, CDR2 FYNNEI. The CDR3 covers 16 residues. Losses at the gene ends were 3 bases for V and 0 bases for J; bases not matched to a gene: 7. This CDR3 reads CASSDGGLAGSYEQYF. CDR3 bases: TGTGCCAGCAGTGATGGTGGGCTAGCGGGCTCCTACGAGCAGTACTTC.

J is TRBJ2-1 and V is TRBV2; D possibly corresponds to TRBD1 (6 bases). The CDR3 has 13 amino acids. The V and J ends lost 5 bases and 4 bases respectively, with 9 bases between them. Germline CDR1 and CDR2: SNHLY and FYNNEI. CDR3 residues: CASSFTGYNEQFF. The CDR3 region has the DNA TGTGCCAGCAGTTTTACAGGGTACAATGAGCAGTTCTTC.

The genes are TRBV6-1 and TRBJ1-3; 7 bases fit TRBD1. Germline trimming cut 4 bases from V and 0 bases from J; bases unmatched to any gene: 15. CDR1 and CDR2 (germline): MNHNS, SASEGT. The CDR3 is 19 amino acids. The CDR3 is CASSVRTGTVHLSGNTIYF. The CDR3 DNA reads as TGTGCCAGCAGTGTACGAACCGGGACAGTTCACCTCTCTGGAAACACCATATATTTT.

The rearrangement links TRBV5-4 to TRBJ2-2, with D possibly matching TRBD1 (6 bases). Trimming cost V 3 bases and J 6 bases, with 9 bases left between them. Germline V gene data show CDR1 as SGHNT and CDR2 as YYREEE (reference sequence). The CDR3 is 13 residues long. CDR3 sequence: CASSWDKAGELFF. CDR3 DNA: TGTGCCAGCAGCTGGGACAAGGCCGGGGAGCTGTTTTTT.

This clone came up once. Other DNA sequences in this specimen translate into the identical CDR3. The CDR3: CAWSLTNTEAFF. The CDR3 DNA reads as TGTGCCTGGAGTTTGACGAACACTGAAGCTTTCTTT. The rearrangement joins TRBV30 to TRBJ1-1; D remains unclear. The CDR3 consists of 12 residues. Trimming removed 2 bases at V and 1 base at J, with 5 bases between. Germline CDR1 GTSNPN, CDR2 SVGIG (reference sequence).

This chain joins TRBV11-1 and TRBJ1-6; D may be TRBD1 (5 bases). The CDR3 is made up of 16 amino acids. Trimming took 4 bases from V and 3 from J, leaving 13 bases between them. Germline V gene lookup returns CDR1 SGHAT and CDR2 FQDESV (reference sequence). This CDR3 is CASSSSTDSYNSPLHF. Written as DNA, the CDR3 is TGTGCCAGCAGCTCCTCGACCGACAGCTATAATTCACCCCTCCACTTT.